Listed below are T cell receptor beta chains from one sample, sequenced in a study of shared clonotypes between healthy human individuals. TCRdb's copy holds only in-frame clones and misses some; the assay was immunoSEQ multiplex PCR. The table has 190,000 or so clones, about 66% seen once. The specimen was memory CD4+ T cells sorted from blood. These TCRs come from a man aged 30 to 39 in good health. Both conserved end residues are part of each CDR3. Fields, in order: D gene, clone size, V gene, J gene, CDR3 protein, CDR3 DNA. A D gene is named only where the DNA matches it firmly. Clone size, where shown, is once, few, many, or a class for clones that have expanded.

D: TRBD1; size: few; V: TRBV5-6; J: TRBJ1-5; CDR3: CASSSAGTVQPQHF; DNA: TGTGCCAGCAGCTCCGCCGGGACAGTTCAGCCCCAGCATTTT
D: NA; size: NA; V: TRBV15; J: TRBJ2-1; CDR3: CATSTAYGYNEQFF; DNA: TGTGCCACCAGCACAGCGTACGGCTACAATGAGCAGTTCTTC
D: NA; size: NA; V: TRBV18; J: TRBJ2-7; CDR3: CASSPAEYEQYF; DNA: TGTGCCAGCTCACCGGCCGAGTACGAGCAGTACTTC
D: TRBD1; size: NA; V: TRBV2; J: TRBJ2-7; CDR3: CASLGQLSYEQYF; DNA: TGTGCCAGTCTGGGACAGCTCTCCTACGAGCAGTACTTC
D: NA; size: NA; V: TRBV11-2; J: TRBJ2-1; CDR3: CASSLVGGWAGVSNEQFF; DNA: TGTGCCAGCAGCTTAGTAGGGGGTTGGGCGGGAGTTTCCAATGAGCAGTTCTTC
D: TRBD2; size: NA; V: TRBV5-4; J: TRBJ2-1; CDR3: CASSTAGTKSNEQFF; DNA: TGTGCCAGCAGCACCGCCGGGACTAAGAGCAATGAGCAGTTCTTC
D: NA; size: NA; V: TRBV19; J: TRBJ2-1; CDR3: CASSKSQTDYNEQFF; DNA: TGTGCCAGTAGTAAGAGTCAGACGGACTACAATGAGCAGTTCTTC
D: NA; size: NA; V: TRBV18; J: TRBJ2-1; CDR3: CASSPVTPSTPNEQFF; DNA: TGTGCCAGCTCACCAGTTACTCCCTCAACTCCCAATGAGCAGTTCTTC
D: NA; size: few; V: TRBV7-3; J: TRBJ2-1; CDR3: CASSLGLVGSLRNEQFF; DNA: TGTGCCAGCAGCTTAGGCCTGGTAGGATCCCTTCGCAATGAGCAGTTCTTC
D: NA; size: NA; V: TRBV7-3; J: TRBJ2-2; CDR3: CASSLRSGPGELFF; DNA: TGTGCCAGCAGCTTAAGGTCGGGTCCCGGGGAGCTGTTTTTT
D: NA; size: NA; V: TRBV4-2; J: TRBJ2-1; CDR3: CASSRDTSFHEQFF; DNA: TGTGCCAGCAGCCGGGATACTAGCTTTCATGAGCAGTTCTTC
D: TRBD2; size: NA; V: TRBV11-2; J: TRBJ2-7; CDR3: CASSLLGGRVEGHEQYF; DNA: TGTGCCAGCAGCTTATTGGGCGGGAGGGTCGAGGGGCACGAGCAGTACTTC
D: NA; size: few; V: TRBV10-3; J: TRBJ2-5; CDR3: CAISGQSQETQYF; DNA: TGTGCCATCAGTGGACAGTCCCAAGAGACCCAGTACTTC
D: NA; size: NA; V: TRBV7-6; J: TRBJ2-2; CDR3: CASSPAPGQIGELFF; DNA: TGTGCCAGCAGCCCCGCCCCGGGGCAAATCGGGGAGCTGTTTTTT
D: TRBD2; size: few; V: TRBV5-1; J: TRBJ2-7; CDR3: CASSLVAGGPPYEQYF; DNA: TGCGCCAGCAGCTTGGTAGCGGGAGGACCCCCCTACGAGCAGTACTTC
D: NA; size: once; V: TRBV7-2; J: TRBJ2-3; CDR3: CASKDDTDTQYF; DNA: TGTGCCAGCAAGGACGACACAGATACGCAGTATTTT
D: TRBD1; size: NA; V: TRBV5-6; J: TRBJ1-2; CDR3: CASSLVGTANYGYTF; DNA: TGTGCCAGCAGCTTGGTCGGGACAGCTAACTATGGCTACACCTTC
D: NA; size: NA; V: TRBV27; J: TRBJ2-7; CDR3: CASSLSLPYEQYF; DNA: TGTGCCAGCAGTTTATCGCTCCCCTACGAGCAGTACTTC
D: TRBD1; size: NA; V: TRBV28; J: TRBJ2-7; CDR3: CASSFGFGQGTYEQYF; DNA: TGTGCCAGCAGTTTTGGTTTCGGACAGGGGACCTACGAGCAGTACTTC
D: TRBD1; size: NA; V: TRBV5-4; J: TRBJ2-3; CDR3: CASSFQQGSDTQYF; DNA: TGTGCCAGCAGCTTCCAACAGGGGTCAGATACGCAGTATTTT
D: NA; size: once; V: TRBV4-3; J: TRBJ1-4; CDR3: CASSQWGATNEKLFF; DNA: TGCGCCAGCAGCCAGTGGGGAGCAACTAATGAAAAACTGTTTTTT
D: NA; size: NA; V: TRBV6-1; J: TRBJ1-4; CDR3: CASRDREPNEKLFF; DNA: TGTGCCAGTCGCGATCGAGAACCTAATGAAAAACTGTTTTTT
D: NA; size: NA; V: TRBV18; J: TRBJ1-4; CDR3: CASSPRRDEKLFF; DNA: TGTGCCAGCTCACCACGGAGGGATGAAAAACTGTTTTTT
D: TRBD1; size: few; V: TRBV2; J: TRBJ2-7; CDR3: CASREQGPSYEQYF; DNA: TGTGCCAGCAGGGAACAGGGGCCCTCCTACGAGCAGTACTTC
D: TRBD2; size: NA; V: TRBV5-1; J: TRBJ2-1; CDR3: CASSLAGGSGYNEQFF; DNA: TGCGCCAGCAGCTTGGCCGGCGGGAGTGGTTACAATGAGCAGTTCTTC
D: NA; size: NA; V: TRBV15; J: TRBJ2-2; CDR3: CATSRGSSTGELFF; DNA: TGTGCCACCAGCAGAGGGTCCTCCACCGGGGAGCTGTTTTTT
D: NA; size: NA; V: TRBV15; J: TRBJ1-4; CDR3: CATNRDVGWDEKLFF; DNA: TGTGCCACCAACAGAGATGTGGGTTGGGATGAAAAACTGTTTTTT
D: NA; size: NA; V: TRBV9; J: TRBJ1-1; CDR3: CASSVAEGPGTEAFF; DNA: TGTGCCAGCAGCGTAGCTGAGGGGCCAGGCACTGAAGCTTTCTTT
D: NA; size: NA; V: TRBV6-4; J: TRBJ1-1; CDR3: CASSDSRVMRSSVNTEAFF; DNA: TGTGCCAGCAGTGACTCGAGAGTAATGAGGAGTAGTGTGAACACTGAAGCTTTCTTT
D: NA; size: many; V: TRBV9; J: TRBJ1-4; CDR3: CASSVGQDASEKLFF; DNA: TGTGCCAGCAGCGTAGGACAGGATGCTTCTGAAAAACTGTTTTTT
D: NA; size: many; V: TRBV20-1; J: TRBJ2-1; CDR3: CSTGNNEQFF; DNA: TGCAGTACAGGGAACAATGAGCAGTTCTTC
D: NA; size: few; V: TRBV6-5; J: TRBJ1-5; CDR3: CASRERATNQPQHF; DNA: TGTGCCAGCAGGGAGCGGGCGACCAATCAGCCCCAGCATTTT
D: NA; size: few; V: TRBV11-2; J: TRBJ2-3; CDR3: CASRFRTSTDTQYF; DNA: TGTGCCAGCAGGTTCCGGACTAGCACAGATACGCAGTATTTT
D: TRBD1; size: NA; V: TRBV4-3; J: TRBJ2-7; CDR3: CASSPQQGGGSYEQYF; DNA: TGCGCCAGCAGCCCCCAACAGGGGGGCGGATCCTACGAGCAGTACTTC
D: NA; size: NA; V: TRBV7-2; J: TRBJ2-5; CDR3: CASSFFTQETQYF; DNA: TGTGCCAGCAGCTTTTTCACTCAAGAGACCCAGTACTTC
D: NA; size: once; V: TRBV19; J: TRBJ2-5; CDR3: CASSPSTIPNGETQYF; DNA: TGTGCCAGTAGCCCAAGCACCATTCCTAACGGGGAGACCCAGTACTTC
D: NA; size: NA; V: TRBV5-1; J: TRBJ2-6; CDR3: CASSLDPPGLSGANVLTF; DNA: TGCGCCAGCAGCTTGGATCCTCCGGGATTATCTGGGGCCAACGTCCTGACTTTC
D: NA; size: once; V: TRBV4-1; J: TRBJ2-5; CDR3: CASSQHRLTETQYF; DNA: TGCGCCAGCAGCCAACACAGACTGACGGAGACCCAGTACTTC
D: NA; size: NA; V: TRBV5-1; J: TRBJ2-1; CDR3: CASSLAGGLGNEQFF; DNA: TGCGCCAGCAGCTTGGCGGGTGGATTGGGGAATGAGCAGTTCTTC
D: NA; size: few; V: TRBV6-1; J: TRBJ1-3; CDR3: CASSEASRRNTIYF; DNA: TGTGCCAGCAGTGAAGCTTCAAGGAGAAACACCATATATTTT
D: TRBD2; size: NA; V: TRBV6-6; J: TRBJ2-7; CDR3: CASSNSGSFPYEQYF; DNA: TGTGCCAGCAGTAATAGCGGGAGTTTTCCCTACGAGCAGTACTTC
D: TRBD2; size: many; V: TRBV9; J: TRBJ2-1; CDR3: CASSRTGTSDYNEQFF; DNA: TGTGCCAGCAGCAGAACCGGGACTAGCGACTACAATGAGCAGTTCTTC
D: TRBD2; size: few; V: TRBV19; J: TRBJ2-1; CDR3: CASSIDGGAYNEQFF; DNA: TGTGCCAGTAGTATAGATGGGGGGGCCTACAATGAGCAGTTCTTC
D: NA; size: NA; V: TRBV2; J: TRBJ1-1; CDR3: CASRSRVTNTEAFF; DNA: TGTGCCAGCAGAAGCCGGGTAACGAACACTGAAGCTTTCTTT
D: NA; size: NA; V: TRBV5-6; J: TRBJ1-2; CDR3: CASSSSLSAYTF; DNA: TGTGCCAGCAGCTCATCGTTATCGGCCTACACCTTC
D: TRBD1; size: few; V: TRBV7-9; J: TRBJ1-5; CDR3: CASSLGRTGDNQPQHF; DNA: TGTGCCAGCAGCTTAGGACGGACAGGGGACAATCAGCCCCAGCATTTT
D: NA; size: NA; V: TRBV7-8; J: TRBJ1-5; CDR3: CASSPDSFGQPQHF; DNA: TGTGCCAGCAGCCCCGACAGTTTTGGTCAGCCCCAGCATTTT
D: NA; size: few; V: TRBV10-2; J: TRBJ2-7; CDR3: CASSDPPPYEQYF; DNA: TGCGCCAGCAGTGACCCACCCCCCTACGAGCAGTACTTC
D: NA; size: NA; V: TRBV4-3; J: TRBJ2-3; CDR3: CASSPSPGTATDTQYF; DNA: TGCGCCAGCAGCCCCTCTCCGGGGACCGCCACAGATACGCAGTATTTT
D: NA; size: NA; V: TRBV6-5; J: TRBJ1-1; CDR3: CASSKQGGLNTEAFF; DNA: TGTGCCAGCAGTAAACAAGGGGGGTTGAACACTGAAGCTTTCTTT
D: NA; size: NA; V: TRBV6-1; J: TRBJ1-5; CDR3: CASRSGNQPQHF; DNA: TGTGCCAGCAGATCGGGGAATCAGCCCCAGCATTTT
D: TRBD2; size: NA; V: TRBV28; J: TRBJ2-7; CDR3: CASSLRLAGTYEQYF; DNA: TGTGCCAGCAGTTTACGGCTAGCGGGAACCTACGAGCAGTACTTC
D: NA; size: NA; V: TRBV5-4; J: TRBJ2-3; CDR3: CASSLDLGPDTQYF; DNA: TGTGCCAGCAGCTTGGATCTGGGGCCGGATACGCAGTATTTT
D: NA; size: few; V: TRBV5-5; J: TRBJ2-7; CDR3: CASSLITKAYEQYF; DNA: TGTGCCAGCAGCTTGATCACAAAAGCCTACGAGCAGTACTTC